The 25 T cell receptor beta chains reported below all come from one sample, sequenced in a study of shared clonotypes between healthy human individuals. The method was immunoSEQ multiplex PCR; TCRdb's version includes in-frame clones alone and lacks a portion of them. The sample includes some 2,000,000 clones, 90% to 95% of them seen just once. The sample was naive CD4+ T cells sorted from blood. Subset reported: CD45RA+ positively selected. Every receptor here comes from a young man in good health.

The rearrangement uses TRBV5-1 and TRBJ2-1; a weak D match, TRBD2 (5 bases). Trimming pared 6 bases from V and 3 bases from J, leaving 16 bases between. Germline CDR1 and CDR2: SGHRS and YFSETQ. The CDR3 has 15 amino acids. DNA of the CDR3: TGCGCCAGCACCCCGAGGGCTTCCGGCTACAATGAGCAGTTCTTC. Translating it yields CASTPRASGYNEQFF.

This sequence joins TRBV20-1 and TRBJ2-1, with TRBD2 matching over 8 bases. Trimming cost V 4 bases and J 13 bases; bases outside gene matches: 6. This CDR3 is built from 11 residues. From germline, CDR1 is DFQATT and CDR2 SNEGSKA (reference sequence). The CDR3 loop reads CSATTSGLQFF. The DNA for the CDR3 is TGCAGTGCTACCACTAGCGGCCTACAGTTCTTC.

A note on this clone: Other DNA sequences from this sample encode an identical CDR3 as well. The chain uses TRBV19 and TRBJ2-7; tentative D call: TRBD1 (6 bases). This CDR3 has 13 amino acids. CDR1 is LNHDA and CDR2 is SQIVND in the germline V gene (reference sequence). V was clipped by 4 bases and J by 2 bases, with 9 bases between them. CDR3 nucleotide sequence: TGTGCCAGTAGTACGGACAGAGCCTACGAGCAGTACTTC. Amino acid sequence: CASSTDRAYEQYF.

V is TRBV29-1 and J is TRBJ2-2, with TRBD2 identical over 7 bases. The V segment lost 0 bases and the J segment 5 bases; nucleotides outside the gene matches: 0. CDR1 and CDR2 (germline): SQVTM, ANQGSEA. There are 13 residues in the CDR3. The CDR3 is CSVEDGRTGELFF. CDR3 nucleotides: TGCAGCGTTGAAGACGGGAGGACCGGGGAGCTGTTTTTT.

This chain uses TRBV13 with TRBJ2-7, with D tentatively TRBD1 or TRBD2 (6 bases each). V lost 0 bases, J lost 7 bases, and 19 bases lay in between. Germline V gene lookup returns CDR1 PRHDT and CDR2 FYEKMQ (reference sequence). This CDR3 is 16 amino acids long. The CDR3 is CASSLGSRGMQGEQYF. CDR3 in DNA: TGTGCCAGCAGCTTAGGTTCGCGGGGAATGCAGGGGGAGCAGTACTTC.

CDR3 protein: CASSEQRGAGELFF. The CDR3 DNA follows: TGTGCCAGCAGTGAGCAGCGGGGGGCCGGGGAGCTGTTTTTT. V gene TRBV6-4 combines with J gene TRBJ2-2; 9 bases are shared with TRBD2. The CDR3 loop spans 14 amino acids. Trimming at V came to 3 bases and at J to 6 bases, leaving 2 bases not matched to a gene. CDR1 is MRHNA and CDR2 is SNTAGT in the germline V gene.

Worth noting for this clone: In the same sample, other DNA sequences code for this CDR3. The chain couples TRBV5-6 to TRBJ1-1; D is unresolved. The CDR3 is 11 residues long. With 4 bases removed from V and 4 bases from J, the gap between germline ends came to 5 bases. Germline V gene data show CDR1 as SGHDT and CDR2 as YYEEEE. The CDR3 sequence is CASSRTTEAFF. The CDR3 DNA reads TGTGCCAGCAGCCGTACCACTGAAGCTTTCTTT.

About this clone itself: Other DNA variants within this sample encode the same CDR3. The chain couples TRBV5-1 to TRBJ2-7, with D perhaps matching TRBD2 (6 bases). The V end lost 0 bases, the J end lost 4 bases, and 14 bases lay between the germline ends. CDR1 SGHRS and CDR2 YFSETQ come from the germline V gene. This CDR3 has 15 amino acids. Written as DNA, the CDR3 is TGCGCCAGCAGCTTGGGCGGAACGGGGGAGTACGAGCAGTACTTC. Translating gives CASSLGGTGEYEQYF.

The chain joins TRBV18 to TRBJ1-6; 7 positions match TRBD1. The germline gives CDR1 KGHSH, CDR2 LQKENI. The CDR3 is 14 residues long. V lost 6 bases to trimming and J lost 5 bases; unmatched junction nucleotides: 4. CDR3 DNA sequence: TGTGCCAGCTCTTCGGGACAGCATAATTCACCCCTCCACTTT. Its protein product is CASSSGQHNSPLHF.

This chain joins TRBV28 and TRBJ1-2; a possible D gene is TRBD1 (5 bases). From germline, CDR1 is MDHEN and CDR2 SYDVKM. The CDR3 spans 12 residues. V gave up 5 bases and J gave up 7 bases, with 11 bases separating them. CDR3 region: CASSEFGGGYTF. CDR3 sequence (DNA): TGTGCCAGCAGTGAATTTGGGGGTGGCTACACCTTC.

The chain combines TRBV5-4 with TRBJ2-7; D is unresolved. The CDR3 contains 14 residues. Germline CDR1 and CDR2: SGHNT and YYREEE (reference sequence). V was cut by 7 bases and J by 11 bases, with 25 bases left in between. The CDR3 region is CASSSGAKREEKYF. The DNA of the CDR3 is TGTGCCAGCTCCTCCGGCGCGAAGAGAGAAGAGAAGTACTTC.

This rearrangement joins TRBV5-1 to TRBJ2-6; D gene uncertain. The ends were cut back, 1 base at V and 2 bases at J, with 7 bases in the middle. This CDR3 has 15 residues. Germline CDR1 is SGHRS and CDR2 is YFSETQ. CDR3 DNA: TGCGCCAGCAGCTTGCGGGTTGCTGGGGCCAACGTCCTGACTTTC. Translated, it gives CASSLRVAGANVLTF.

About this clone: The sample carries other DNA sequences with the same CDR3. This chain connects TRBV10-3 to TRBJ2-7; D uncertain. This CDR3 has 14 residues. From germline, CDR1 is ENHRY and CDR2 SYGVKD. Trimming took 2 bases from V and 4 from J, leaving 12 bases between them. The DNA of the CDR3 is TGTGCCATCAGTGAGCTCCAGGCCTCGTACGAGCAGTACTTC. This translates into CAISELQASYEQYF.

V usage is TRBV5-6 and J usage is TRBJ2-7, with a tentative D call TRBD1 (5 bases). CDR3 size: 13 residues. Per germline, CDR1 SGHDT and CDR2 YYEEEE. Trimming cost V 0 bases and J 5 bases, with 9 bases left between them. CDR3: CASSLVQVNEQYF. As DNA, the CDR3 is TGTGCCAGCAGCTTGGTACAGGTCAACGAGCAGTACTTC.

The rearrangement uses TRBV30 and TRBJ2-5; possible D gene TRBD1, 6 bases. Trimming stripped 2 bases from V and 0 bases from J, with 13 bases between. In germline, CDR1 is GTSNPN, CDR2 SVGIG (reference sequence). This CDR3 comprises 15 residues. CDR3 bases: TGTGCCTGGAGTAGGGGACAACTGTACCAAGAGACCCAGTACTTC. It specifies CAWSRGQLYQETQYF.

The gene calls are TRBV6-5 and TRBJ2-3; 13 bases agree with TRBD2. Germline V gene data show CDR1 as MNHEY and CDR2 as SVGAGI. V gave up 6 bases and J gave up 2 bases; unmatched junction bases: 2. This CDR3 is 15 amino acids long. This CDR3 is CASRLAGGFTDTQYF. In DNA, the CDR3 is TGTGCCAGCAGACTAGCGGGAGGGTTCACAGATACGCAGTATTTT.

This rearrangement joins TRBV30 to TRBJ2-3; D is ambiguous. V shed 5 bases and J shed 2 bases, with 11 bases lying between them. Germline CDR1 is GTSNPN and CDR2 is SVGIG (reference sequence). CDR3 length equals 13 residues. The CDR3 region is CAWALRITDTQYF. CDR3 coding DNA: TGTGCCTGGGCGCTTCGGATCACAGATACGCAGTATTTT.

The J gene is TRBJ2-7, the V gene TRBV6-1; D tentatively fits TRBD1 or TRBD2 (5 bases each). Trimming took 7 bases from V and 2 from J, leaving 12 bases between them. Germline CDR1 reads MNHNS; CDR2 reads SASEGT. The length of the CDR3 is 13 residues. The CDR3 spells CASTGTAPYEQYF. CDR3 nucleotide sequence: TGTGCCAGCACCGGGACCGCACCCTACGAGCAGTACTTC.

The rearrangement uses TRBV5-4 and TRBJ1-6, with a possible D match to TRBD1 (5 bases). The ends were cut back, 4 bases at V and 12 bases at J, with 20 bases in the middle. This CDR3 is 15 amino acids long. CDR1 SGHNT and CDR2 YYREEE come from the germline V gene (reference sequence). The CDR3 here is CASSDGATLKGPLHF. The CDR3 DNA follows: TGTGCCAGCAGCGATGGGGCGACACTCAAGGGACCCCTCCACTTT.

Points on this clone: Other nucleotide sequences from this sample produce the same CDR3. The CDR3 nucleotides are TGTGCCTGGAGTGTTCTCGGCGGCACAGATACGCAGTATTTT. It specifies CAWSVLGGTDTQYF. V gene TRBV30 combines with J gene TRBJ2-3; D not resolved. CDR3 size: 14 residues. Germline CDR1 reads GTSNPN; CDR2 reads SVGIG (reference sequence). Trimming removed 0 bases at V and 1 base at J, with 8 bases between.

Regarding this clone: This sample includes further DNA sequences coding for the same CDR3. The chain's CDR3 is CASSRTGELFF. The CDR3 DNA reads TGTGCCAGCAGCCGAACCGGGGAGCTGTTTTTT. The chain recombines TRBV6-5 with TRBJ2-2; unclear D gene. The ends were cut back, 6 bases at V and 5 bases at J, with 4 bases in the middle. Germline V CDR1 and CDR2: MNHEY, SVGAGI. This CDR3 spans 11 amino acids.

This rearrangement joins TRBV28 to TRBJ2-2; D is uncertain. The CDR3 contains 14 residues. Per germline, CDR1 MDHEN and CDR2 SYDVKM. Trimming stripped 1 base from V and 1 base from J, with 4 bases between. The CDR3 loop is CASSLYKNTGELFF. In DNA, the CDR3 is TGTGCCAGCAGTTTATACAAGAACACCGGGGAGCTGTTTTTT.

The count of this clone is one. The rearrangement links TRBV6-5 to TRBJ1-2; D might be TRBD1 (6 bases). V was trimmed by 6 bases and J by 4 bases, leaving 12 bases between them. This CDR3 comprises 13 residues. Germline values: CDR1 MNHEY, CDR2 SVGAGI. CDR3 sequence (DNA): TGTGCCAGCAGGTCACAGGGCGTCTATGGCTACACCTTC. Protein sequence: CASRSQGVYGYTF.

The DNA of the CDR3 is TGTGCCAGCATGTGGGGTGGTGAGACCCAGTACTTC. This encodes CASMWGGETQYF. The chain employs TRBV6-5 and TRBJ2-5; D is uncertain. This CDR3 spans 12 amino acids. Germline V gives CDR1 MNHEY, CDR2 SVGAGI. V lost 7 bases, J lost 5 bases, and 11 bases lay in between.

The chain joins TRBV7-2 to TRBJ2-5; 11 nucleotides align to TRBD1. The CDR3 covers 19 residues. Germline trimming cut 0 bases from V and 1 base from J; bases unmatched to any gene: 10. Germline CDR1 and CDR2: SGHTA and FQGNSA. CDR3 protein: CASSLAPPGQGASQETQYF. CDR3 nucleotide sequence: TGTGCCAGCAGCTTAGCCCCTCCTGGACAGGGGGCGTCCCAAGAGACCCAGTACTTC.